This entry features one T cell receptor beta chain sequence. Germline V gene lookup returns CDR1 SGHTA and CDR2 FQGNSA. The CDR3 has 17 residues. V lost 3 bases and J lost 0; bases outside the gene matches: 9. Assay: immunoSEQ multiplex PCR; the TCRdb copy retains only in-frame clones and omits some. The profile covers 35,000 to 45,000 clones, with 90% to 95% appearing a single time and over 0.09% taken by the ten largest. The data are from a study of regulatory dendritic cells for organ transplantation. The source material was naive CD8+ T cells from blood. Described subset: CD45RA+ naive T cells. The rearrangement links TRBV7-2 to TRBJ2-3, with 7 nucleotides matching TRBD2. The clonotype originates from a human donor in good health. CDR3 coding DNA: TGTGCCAGCAGCTTGCCTCTAGCGGCTATAAGCACAGATACGCAGTATTTT. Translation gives CASSLPLAAISTDTQYF.